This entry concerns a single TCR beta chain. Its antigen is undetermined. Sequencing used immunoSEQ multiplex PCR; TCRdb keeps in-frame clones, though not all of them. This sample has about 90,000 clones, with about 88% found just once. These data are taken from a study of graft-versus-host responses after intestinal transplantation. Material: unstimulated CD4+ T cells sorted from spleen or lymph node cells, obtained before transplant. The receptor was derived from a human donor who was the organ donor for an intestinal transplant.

CDR3 amino acids: CASSLPSGMNTEAFF. Here the CDR3 DNA reads TGTGCCAGCAGCTTGCCCAGCGGTATGAACACTGAAGCTTTCTTT. The V and J genes are TRBV5-4 and TRBJ1-1; no definite D call. The CDR3 spans 15 residues. Germline V gene sequence: CDR1 SGHNT, CDR2 YYREEE (reference sequence). V dropped 1 base and J dropped 0 bases, with 10 bases sitting between them.